The rows below give T cell receptor beta chains drawn from one sample of a study of PD-L1 blockade in urothelial cancer. Clones were sequenced by immunoSEQ multiplex PCR, and TCRdb holds only the in-frame ones, with some missing. The sample shows 60,000 or so clones, 81% of them seen only once. The material sequenced was PBMCs, taken around atezolizumab (anti-PD-L1) treatment. These receptor sequences come from a man aged 70 or older with urothelial cancer. The CDR3 runs from the conserved cysteine through the conserved F or W. D genes are given only for firm matches. Size is stated for part of the rows, as once, few or many counts, or as a class when the clone is expanded.

j_call | v_call | cdr3_length | d_call | clone_size | cdr3_aa | cdr3_nt
TRBJ2-7 | TRBV7-2 | 18 | TRBD2 | - | CASSLAPLAGGLQGEQYF | TGTGCCAGCAGCTTAGCGCCGCTAGCGGGAGGACTTCAGGGAGAGCAGTACTTC
TRBJ1-1 | TRBV2 | 14 | TRBD1 | once | CASRQGVVNTEAFF | TGTGCCAGCAGGCAGGGGGTGGTGAACACTGAAGCTTTCTTT
TRBJ2-1 | TRBV7-2 | 13 | TRBD1 | - | CASSSDRADEQFF | TGTGCCAGCAGCTCGGACAGGGCGGACGAGCAGTTCTTC
TRBJ2-3 | TRBV7-9 | 13 | - | - | CASSLDNTDTQYF | TGTGCCAGCAGCTTAGACAACACAGATACGCAGTATTTT
TRBJ2-7 | TRBV10-2 | 13 | - | - | CASVGGASYEQYF | TGCGCCAGCGTCGGAGGGGCCTCATACGAGCAGTACTTC
TRBJ2-3 | TRBV11-2 | 15 | TRBD2 | - | CASSQTSGRVDTQYF | TGTGCCAGCAGCCAGACTAGCGGGAGAGTGGATACGCAGTATTTT
TRBJ2-7 | TRBV7-9 | 14 | TRBD1 | - | CASRAGTGVAEQYF | TGTGCCAGCAGAGCCGGGACAGGGGTCGCGGAGCAGTACTTC
TRBJ2-5 | TRBV19 | 16 | TRBD2 | - | CASSYDAAGGRETQYF | TGTGCCAGTAGTTATGATGCAGCGGGAGGGCGGGAGACCCAGTACTTC
TRBJ2-7 | TRBV29-1 | 14 | TRBD2 | - | CSVESASGCYEQYF | TGCAGCGTTGAAAGTGCTAGCGGATGCTACGAGCAGTACTTC
TRBJ2-1 | TRBV5-1 | 17 | TRBD2 | - | CASSLATTSGAYNEQFF | TGCGCCAGCAGCTTGGCCACGACTAGCGGAGCCTACAATGAGCAGTTCTTC
TRBJ2-6 | TRBV5-6 | 16 | - | - | CASSLAGYAGANVLTF | TGTGCCAGCAGCTTGGCGGGGTATGCTGGGGCCAACGTCCTGACTTTC
TRBJ2-7 | TRBV29-1 | 14 | - | - | CSVSSGIGTYEQYF | TGCAGCGTCTCCTCAGGGATTGGTACCTACGAGCAGTACTTC
TRBJ1-4 | TRBV29-1 | 12 | TRBD1 | - | CSVGQGGEKLFF | TGCAGCGTGGGACAGGGGGGGGAAAAACTGTTTTTT
TRBJ2-2 | TRBV29-1 | 14 | - | - | CSGAKALNTGELFF | TGCAGCGGTGCGAAAGCCCTGAACACCGGGGAGCTGTTTTTT
TRBJ2-7 | TRBV10-2 | 13 | - | - | CASRAGGLEEQYF | TGCGCCAGCAGGGCAGGGGGGTTAGAGGAGCAGTACTTC
TRBJ2-1 | TRBV2 | 17 | TRBD2 | - | CASSARTSGRGYNEQFF | TGTGCCAGCAGCGCTAGGACTAGCGGGAGGGGTTACAATGAGCAGTTCTTC
TRBJ2-7 | TRBV10-2 | 14 | - | - | CASSVPRQSYEQYF | TGCGCCAGCAGTGTTCCGAGACAGTCCTACGAGCAGTACTTC
TRBJ1-5 | TRBV2 | 15 | - | once | CASKPNRLDSQPQHF | TGTGCCAGCAAACCCAATCGACTCGATTCTCAGCCCCAGCATTTT